These 2 T cell receptor beta chains came from one sample sequenced in a study of OX40 agonist ivuxolimab in advanced cancers. The data were produced by immunoSEQ multiplex PCR, yet TCRdb's version contains in-frame clones alone and is incomplete. The sample includes roughly 80,000 clones, roughly nine tenths of them seen just once. The sample was CD4+ or CD8+ T cells sorted from blood, taken in a trial of the OX40 agonist ivuxolimab. The receptors shown here come from an adult with an advanced solid tumor such as melanoma, head and neck, liver or kidney cancer.

V gene TRBV5-4 combines with J gene TRBJ2-1, with D tentatively TRBD2 (5 bases). The CDR3 contains 17 residues. V was cut by 0 bases and J by 0 bases, with 13 bases left in between. CDR1 is SGHNT, CDR2 YYREEE, per germline (reference sequence). The CDR3 is CASSLGASLGSYNEQFF. CDR3 sequence (DNA): TGTGCCAGCAGCTTGGGGGCTAGCCTCGGCTCCTACAATGAGCAGTTCTTC.

The chain employs TRBV5-4 and TRBJ1-4; no definite D call. V lost 4 bases and J lost 6, with 19 bases in between. Per the germline V gene, CDR1 is SGHNT and CDR2 is YYREEE (reference sequence). The CDR3 is made up of 16 amino acids. The chain's CDR3 is CASSQALAVLDEKLFF. The CDR3 DNA reads as TGTGCCAGCAGCCAGGCCCTAGCGGTTCTGGATGAAAAACTGTTTTTT.